This T cell receptor beta chain was recovered during a study of regulatory T cells in long-lasting Graves disease. Overall study findings and caveats: Thyroid tissue went unexamined; only peripheral blood was analyzed.

Specified time point: newly diagnosed GD, antithyroid drugs for less than 3 months. The TCR library used RNA extracted from PBMCs. This clonotype was counted many times. Its specificity is not known. Arm-PCR of CDR3 regions with iRepertoire HTBI primers generated TCR beta libraries. TCRdb re-derived calls from the multiplex PCR reads in MiXCR, one entry per CDR3 protein. The profile shows about 540,000 distinct CDR3 sequences, approximately 15% of them singletons. This sample was shared with a second study, whose subject was T cells in Graves' hyperthyroidism and ophthalmopathy.

Specimen: peripheral blood mononuclear cells (PBMCs), collected at new diagnosis, from a patient treated with antithyroid drugs. The receptor was derived from a man aged 30-40 years with Graves disease.

CDR3 nucleotide sequence: TGTGCCAGCTGTCTAAGGTTATACGAAAAACTGTTTTTT. Its translation: CASCLRLYEKLFF. The rearrangement links TRBV6-1 to TRBJ1-4; D call uncertain. The germline CDR1 and CDR2 sequences are MNHNS and SASEGT. There are 13 residues in the CDR3. V lost 8 bases and J 8 bases, leaving 15 bases between the germline ends.